The 18 T cell receptor beta chains presented below share a single source sample, sequenced in a study of blood T cells in healthy people across ages. Alongside a J-beta primer mix, a sample-barcoded 5' primer served in a second PCR lasting 7 to 11 cycles. TCRdb itself ran the 5' RACE reads through MiXCR, one entry per CDR3 protein. There are about 1.8 million distinct CDR3 sequences in the sample; 49% occur only once, and more than 2% lies in the top ten. The sequenced sample was blood. Receptor source: a woman in her thirties or forties in good health.

The CDR3 bases are TGTGCCAGCAGTAATCCCCTCGGACAGTCATACGAGCAGTACTTC. Its protein is CASSNPLGQSYEQYF. The V call is TRBV6-2 or TRBV6-3, the J call TRBJ2-7, with D possibly matching TRBD1 (6 bases). Germline V gene data show CDR1 as MNHEY and CDR2 as SVGEGT. The CDR3 consists of 15 residues. With 5 bases removed from V and 4 bases from J, the gap between germline ends came to 18 bases.

This clonotype was picked up many times. The J gene is TRBJ2-7, the V gene TRBV25-1; D ambiguous. Per germline, CDR1 MGHDK and CDR2 SYGVNS. This CDR3 comprises 13 residues. The V gene lost 0 bases and the J gene lost 0 bases, with 3 bases spanning the gap. CDR3 sequence (DNA): TGTGCCAGCAGTGAATACAGCTCCTACGAGCAGTACTTC. Its protein is CASSEYSSYEQYF.

V and J are TRBV20-1 and TRBJ2-7; D is perhaps TRBD1 (6 bases). The CDR3 covers 15 residues. Germline loops: CDR1 DFQATT, CDR2 SNEGSKA (reference sequence). V gave up 1 base and J gave up 4 bases, with 17 bases separating them. This chain's CDR3 is CSARATGLESYEQYF. The CDR3 coding sequence is TGCAGTGCTAGAGCCACAGGGCTAGAATCTTACGAGCAGTACTTC.

The chain has TRBV20-1 and TRBJ2-7; weak D call: TRBD1 (6 bases). CDR1 is DFQATT and CDR2 is SNEGSKA in the germline V gene (reference sequence). V gave up 0 bases and J gave up 0 bases, with 12 bases separating them. The CDR3 runs 15 residues. This chain's CDR3 is CSARDHQGSSYEQYF. The CDR3 DNA sequence: TGCAGTGCTAGAGACCATCAGGGGTCCTCCTACGAGCAGTACTTC.

This clonotype was detected a few times. This rearrangement joins TRBV4-2 to TRBJ2-7; a possible D gene is TRBD2 (5 bases). The CDR3 is made up of 14 amino acids. With 4 bases removed from V and 2 bases from J, the gap between germline ends came to 12 bases. In germline, CDR1 is LGHNA, CDR2 YNFKEQ. Here the CDR3 DNA reads TGTGCCAGCAGCCGAGAGGACGGGACCTACGAGCAGTACTTC. Translating gives CASSREDGTYEQYF.

V is TRBV2 and J is TRBJ1-6, with D maybe TRBD1 (6 bases). The CDR3 sequence is 14 residues long. Deletions cut 10 bases from V and 10 bases from J, with 20 bases between. Per the germline V gene, CDR1 is SNHLY and CDR2 is FYNNEI. The CDR3 loop reads CATNRGGIGSPLHF. The CDR3 DNA reads TGTGCCACCAACCGAGGGGGGATTGGGTCACCCCTCCACTTT.

This clonotype was picked up a small number of times. The V and J genes are TRBV12-3 or TRBV12-4 and TRBJ2-3, with TRBD1 identical over 11 bases. V lost 6 bases, J lost 5 bases, and 19 bases stayed unmatched. The CDR3 spans 19 residues. CDR3 nucleotide sequence: TGTGCCAGCAGGCGGAGACCAACACGGACAGGGGGCGTTCGAGATACGCAGTATTTT. Translating gives CASRRRPTRTGGVRDTQYF.

This clonotype was seen a handful of times. The CDR3 is CASSQERGRLSYEQYF. In DNA, the CDR3 is TGTGCCAGCAGCCAAGAAAGGGGGCGTCTCTCCTACGAGCAGTACTTC. The chain carries TRBV3-1 and TRBJ2-7; 7 bases line up with TRBD1. The germline V gene has CDR1 LGHDT and CDR2 YNNKEL (reference sequence). CDR3 length: 16 amino acids. Germline trimming cut 0 bases from V and 0 bases from J; bases unmatched to any gene: 5.

This clonotype was counted between two and nine times. The chain uses TRBV6-5 and TRBJ2-7; 10 positions match TRBD1. The DNA matches TRBJ2-4 better at its end, which makes the J call doubtful. Germline CDR1 MNHEY, CDR2 SVGAGI. The CDR3 loop spans 14 amino acids. DNA of the CDR3: TGTGCCAGCAGTTCGGACAGGGGGTTACTCATTCAGTACTTC. Translating gives CASSSDRGLLIQYF.

The chain uses TRBV3-1 and TRBJ1-2; 9 bases line up with TRBD1. Germline V lookup: CDR1 LGHDT, CDR2 YNNKEL (reference sequence). V lost 2 bases and J lost 0; bases outside the gene matches: 7. The CDR3 length is 17 residues. The CDR3 nucleotides are TGTGCCAGCAGCCAACCCGGGACAGGGAAATCTAACTATGGCTACACCTTC. It encodes CASSQPGTGKSNYGYTF.

A few counts support this clonotype. The chain is built from TRBV5-1 and TRBJ2-4; maybe TRBD1 (5 bases). This CDR3 has 13 residues. The germline V and J ends were trimmed by 7 bases and 2 bases, with 10 bases remaining between them. The V gene's germline CDR1 is SGHRS and CDR2 YFSETQ. As DNA, the CDR3 is TGCGCCAGCCAGGGTGTATCCAAAAACATTCAGTACTTC. This gives the protein CASQGVSKNIQYF.

This clonotype was seen a few times. V is TRBV11-2 and J is TRBJ2-1; D ambiguous. The CDR3 loop spans 14 amino acids. Trimming took 1 base from V and 9 from J, leaving 13 bases between them. Germline V gene lookup returns CDR1 SGHAT and CDR2 FQNNGV. CDR3 residues: CASSLGFSSTEQFF. For the CDR3, the DNA is TGTGCCAGCAGCTTAGGTTTCTCGAGCACTGAGCAGTTCTTC.

This chain connects TRBV10-3 to TRBJ1-2; TRBD1 matches 7 bases. V lost 6 bases and J lost 6; bases outside the gene matches: 10. The length of the CDR3 is 14 residues. The germline gives CDR1 ENHRY, CDR2 SYGVKD. CDR3 sequence: CAISPTGLRNGYTF. The CDR3 DNA reads TGTGCCATCAGCCCGACAGGGCTCCGGAATGGCTACACCTTC.

The chain combines TRBV2 with TRBJ2-4; the D gene is possibly TRBD2 (6 bases). V shed 3 bases and J shed 8 bases, with 14 bases lying between them. CDR3 size: 14 residues. Germline lookup yields CDR1 SNHLY and CDR2 FYNNEI. As DNA, the CDR3 is TGTGCCAGCAGTGAGGGACTCACTAGGTACATTCAGTACTTC. Protein product: CASSEGLTRYIQYF.

J is TRBJ2-7 and V is TRBV4-1; TRBD2 agrees at 12 bases. This CDR3 has 22 residues. Germline assignment: CDR1 MGHRA and CDR2 YSYEKL. With V trimmed by 0 bases and J by 0 bases, 18 bases remained unmatched. As DNA, the CDR3 is TGCGCCAGCAGCCAAGAATCTAGCGGGGGGGCGTCTCTTGTCGAACTCTCCTACGAGCAGTACTTC. Amino acid sequence: CASSQESSGGASLVELSYEQYF.

The V and J genes are TRBV11-1 and TRBJ1-6, with 10 positions matching TRBD1. Trimming cost V 5 bases and J 7 bases; bases outside gene matches: 5. The V gene's germline CDR1 is SGHAT and CDR2 FQDESV (reference sequence). CDR3 length: 15 residues. For the CDR3, the DNA is TGTGCCAGCAGCACCCGACAGGGGGCCAATTCACCCCTCCACTTT. It yields the protein CASSTRQGANSPLHF. The full variable domain, its missing parts supplied by reference TRBV11-1 and TRBJ1-6, is EAEVAQSPRYKITEKSQAVAFWCDPISGHATLYWYRQILGQGPELLVQFQDESVVDDSQLPKDRFSAERLKGVDSTLKIQPAELGDSAMYLCASSTRQGANSPLHFGNGTRLTVT.

This chain joins TRBV7-2 and TRBJ2-3; D ambiguous. The V end lost 5 bases, the J end lost 0 bases, and 15 bases lay between the germline ends. The length of the CDR3 is 16 residues. Looked up from germline, CDR1 is SGHTA and CDR2 is FQGNSA. Here the CDR3 reads CASSPVGFTSTDTQYF. The CDR3 DNA is TGTGCCAGCAGCCCCGTCGGGTTTACTAGCACAGATACGCAGTATTTT.

This clonotype occurred many times. The V gene is TRBV4-1, the J gene TRBJ2-7; D remains ambiguous. The CDR3 loop spans 13 amino acids. Per germline, CDR1 MGHRA and CDR2 YSYEKL. Trimming removed 1 base at V and 0 bases at J, with 4 bases between. CDR3 sequence reads: CASSQGVSYEQYF. CDR3 DNA sequence: TGCGCCAGCAGCCAAGGGGTCTCCTACGAGCAGTACTTC.